These 27 T cell receptor beta chains share one sample of origin, sequenced in a study of Ad26.COV2.S vaccination and SARS-CoV-2 variants. The treatment is: some 20 received Ad26.COV2.S at low or high dose, single or two shots; roughly five received placebo; per-sample allocation not given. Sampling occurred on day 63 after the first vaccine or placebo injection. Sequencing used immunoSEQ multiplex PCR; TCRdb keeps in-frame clones, though not all of them. The table shows fewer than 400,000 clones, with over 80% occurring only once. This specimen consisted of peripheral blood, obtained in a trial of Ad26.COV2.S vaccine versus placebo. The receptors were sampled from a person aged 18 to 65 who received the Ad26.COV2.S COVID-19 vaccine or a placebo.

The rearrangement joins TRBV19 to TRBJ2-7; the match to TRBD2 covers 10 bases. V was clipped by 5 bases and J by 6 bases; unmatched bases: 4. Germline V lookup: CDR1 LNHDA, CDR2 SQIVND (reference sequence). This CDR3 is built from 13 residues. CDR3: CASSSSGGGEQYF. The CDR3, as DNA: TGTGCCAGTAGTTCCAGCGGGGGGGGCGAGCAGTACTTC. Based on the CDR3 plus reference TRBV19 and TRBJ2-7, the full variable domain is DGGITQSPKYLFRKEGQNVTLSCEQNLNHDAMYWYRQDPGQGLRLIYYSQIVNDFQKGDIAEGYSVSREKKESFPLTVTSAQKNPTAFYLCASSSSGGGEQYFGPGTRLTVT.

There are many counts of this clone. The chain recombines TRBV2 with TRBJ1-5; D might be TRBD1 (5 bases). V dropped 4 bases and J dropped 3 bases, with 10 bases sitting between them. The CDR3 is made up of 14 amino acids. Germline V gene data show CDR1 as SNHLY and CDR2 as FYNNEI. The CDR3 region has the DNA TGTGCCAGCAGTGGGGTGGACATCAATCAGCCCCAGCATTTT. Translating gives CASSGVDINQPQHF.

V usage is TRBV6-5 and J usage is TRBJ1-2; TRBD1 aligns across 8 bases. CDR3 size: 14 residues. Germline V gives CDR1 MNHEY, CDR2 SVGAGI. V was clipped by 5 bases and J by 2 bases; unmatched bases: 4. The CDR3 is CASSMGQANYGYTF. The CDR3 DNA reads TGTGCCAGCAGTATGGGACAGGCCAACTATGGCTACACCTTC.

The rearrangement links TRBV6-5 to TRBJ1-5, with D perhaps matching TRBD1 (6 bases). The CDR3 is 14 amino acids. V shed 0 bases and J shed 9 bases, with 12 bases lying between them. CDR1 and CDR2 (germline): MNHEY, SVGAGI. The DNA of the CDR3 is TGTGCCAGCAGTTACTCGAGGGGGTTAGGGCCCCAGCATTTT. It encodes CASSYSRGLGPQHF.

The DNA of the CDR3 is TGTGCCAGCCGTCAAAGCGGGGGGACTACCTACGAGCAGTACTTC. This codes for CASRQSGGTTYEQYF. The chain is built from TRBV6-5 and TRBJ2-7, with TRBD2 identical over 9 bases. Germline trimming cut 8 bases from V and 2 bases from J; bases unmatched to any gene: 10. Germline-derived CDR1 and CDR2 are MNHEY and SVGAGI. There are 15 residues in the CDR3.

This clone was seen only once. Here the CDR3 DNA reads TGTGCCAGCAGTGAAGGTCCAGCTAACTATGGCTACACCTTC. This gives the protein CASSEGPANYGYTF. This chain joins TRBV6-1 and TRBJ1-2; D is unresolved. Germline V lookup: CDR1 MNHNS, CDR2 SASEGT. The CDR3 has 14 residues. Trimming removed 1 base from V and 0 bases from J, with 6 bases in between.

The chain carries TRBV10-3 and TRBJ1-1, with D unresolved. This CDR3 is 12 amino acids long. Trimming removed 5 bases at V and 4 bases at J, with 8 bases between. The germline CDR1 and CDR2 sequences are ENHRY and SYGVKD. CDR3 sequence (DNA): TGTGCCATCAGTCGGGTAGGCACTGAAGCTTTCTTT. It is translated as CAISRVGTEAFF.

This clone was counted a single time. The chain links TRBV28 to TRBJ1-4; D gene uncertain. V was pared by 2 bases and J by 3 bases, with 7 bases between. This CDR3 spans 14 amino acids. The germline CDR1 and CDR2 sequences are MDHEN and SYDVKM. This CDR3 reads CASSLVQPNEKLFF. The DNA of the CDR3 is TGTGCCAGCAGTTTAGTCCAGCCTAATGAAAAACTGTTTTTT.

Of note for this clone: The junction differs from germline at one of its ends, possibly a read error. The chain carries TRBV12-3 or TRBV12-4 and TRBJ2-3, with D perhaps TRBD1 (5 bases). CDR3 length equals 13 residues. CDR3 sequence (DNA): TGTGCCAGCAGCCTAGGGGTGTCGGCGAGAAAGGATTTT. Protein: CASSLGVSARKDF.

This chain uses TRBV6-1 with TRBJ1-3; D unresolved. The CDR3 totals 11 residues. Trimming pared 1 base from V and 5 bases from J, leaving 0 bases between. Germline V gene sequence: CDR1 MNHNS, CDR2 SASEGT. CDR3 region: CASSEGNTIYF. The CDR3 DNA reads as TGTGCCAGCAGTGAAGGAAACACCATATATTTT.

The V gene is TRBV5-1, the J gene TRBJ2-7; D gene unclear. The CDR3 totals 14 residues. Germline-derived CDR1 and CDR2 are SGHRS and YFSETQ. V lost 2 bases and J lost 2, with 11 bases in between. The CDR3 DNA reads as TGCGCCAGCAGCTTCGGGTCCGGCCCCTACGAGCAGTACTTC. Translated: CASSFGSGPYEQYF.

This rearrangement joins TRBV4-1 to TRBJ1-5; no clear D. This CDR3 spans 13 amino acids. CDR1 MGHRA and CDR2 YSYEKL come from the germline V gene. V lost 0 bases to trimming and J lost 6 bases, with 6 bases between them. Written as DNA, the CDR3 is TGCGCCAGCAGCCAAGACCCCGGTCAGCCCCAGCATTTT. Translating it yields CASSQDPGQPQHF.

This sequence joins TRBV19 and TRBJ1-5; no definite D call. The CDR3 extends over 15 amino acids. Trimming left V 7 bases short and J 3 bases short, with 16 bases between. Per germline, CDR1 LNHDA and CDR2 SQIVND (reference sequence). This CDR3 reads CASIPSGRYNQPQHF. The CDR3 DNA reads as TGTGCCAGTATTCCCAGCGGCAGATACAATCAGCCCCAGCATTTT.

The CDR3 nucleotides are TGCGCCAGCAGGGAGGGGGGAAGCTACGAGCAGTACTTC. It yields the protein CASREGGSYEQYF. The chain is built from TRBV5-1 and TRBJ2-7; perhaps D is TRBD1 or TRBD2 (6 bases each). Trimming left V 5 bases short and J 3 bases short, with 12 bases between. This CDR3 is 13 amino acids long. In germline, CDR1 is SGHRS, CDR2 YFSETQ.

The chain joins TRBV7-9 to TRBJ1-4; D unclear. Trimming cost V 5 bases and J 0 bases, with 16 bases left between them. The CDR3 sequence is 17 residues long. CDR1 is SEHNR, CDR2 FQNEAQ, per germline (reference sequence). The CDR3 coding sequence is TGTGCCAGCAGCGCAGACCCAGGACGTGCAACTAATGAAAAACTGTTTTTT. It yields the protein CASSADPGRATNEKLFF.

This sequence joins TRBV6-5 and TRBJ1-4; D is possibly TRBD1 (5 bases). V shed 7 bases and J shed 4 bases, with 13 bases lying between them. This CDR3 spans 14 amino acids. The V gene's germline CDR1 is MNHEY and CDR2 SVGAGI. The CDR3 here is CASMSGRVNEKLFF. Written as DNA, the CDR3 is TGTGCCAGCATGTCGGGCAGGGTTAATGAAAAACTGTTTTTT.

This chain uses TRBV28 with TRBJ1-1; D is unresolved. The germline V and J ends were trimmed by 2 bases and 6 bases, with 19 bases remaining between them. Germline V gene data show CDR1 as MDHEN and CDR2 as SYDVKM. The CDR3 contains 16 residues. The CDR3 bases are TGTGCCAGCAGTTTAAACCCCAGGAGGAGCATCTCTGAAGCTTTCTTT. As protein: CASSLNPRRSISEAFF.

The rearrangement links TRBV12-5 to TRBJ2-3; the D is unclear. Germline V gives CDR1 LGHNT, CDR2 FRNRAP. V was clipped by 0 bases and J by 1 base, with 11 bases between them. The CDR3 is 16 residues long. The CDR3 loop reads CASGLVMGWGTDTQYF. CDR3 DNA sequence: TGTGCTAGTGGTTTGGTAATGGGATGGGGCACAGATACGCAGTATTTT.

This clone was observed a single time. This sequence joins TRBV5-1 and TRBJ2-2, with 7 positions matching TRBD2. This CDR3 is 15 amino acids long. The germline V gene encodes CDR1 SGHRS and CDR2 YFSETQ. The V gene end was trimmed by 7 bases and the J gene end by 2 bases; junction bases not matched to a gene: 8. CDR3 sequence (DNA): TGCGCCAGCCACCCCGGGGGGTTCAACACCGGGGAGCTGTTTTTT. Amino acids: CASHPGGFNTGELFF.

This rearrangement joins TRBV7-8 to TRBJ1-5; 9 positions agree with TRBD1. Unmatched junction bases numbered 13, after V lost 5 bases and J lost 5 bases. Germline CDR1 SGHVS, CDR2 FQNEAQ. The CDR3 runs 17 residues. CDR3 region: CASSPRDRGIIYQPQHF. CDR3 coding DNA: TGTGCCAGCAGCCCACGAGACAGGGGGATCATCTATCAGCCCCAGCATTTT.

This clone was seen ten or more times. This chain joins TRBV7-2 and TRBJ1-1; D is unclear. The CDR3 loop spans 14 amino acids. The V and J ends lost 6 bases and 1 base respectively, with 12 bases between them. Germline lookup yields CDR1 SGHTA and CDR2 FQGNSA. The CDR3 region has the DNA TGTGCCAGCAGACCCCACATGGCGAACACTGAAGCTTTCTTT. Its translation: CASRPHMANTEAFF.

The gene calls are TRBV7-9 and TRBJ1-2; D call uncertain. Trimming shortened V by 2 bases and J by 8 bases, and 15 bases separated the two germline ends. Germline V gives CDR1 SEHNR, CDR2 FQNEAQ (reference sequence). The CDR3 is 14 residues long. The CDR3 is CASSLSGFWQGYTF. CDR3 nucleotide sequence: TGTGCCAGCAGCTTATCGGGGTTTTGGCAAGGCTACACCTTC.

The gene calls are TRBV5-1 and TRBJ2-1; weak D call: TRBD2 (7 bases). Trimming took off 4 bases at V and 5 bases at J, with 19 bases between the two ends. Germline V gene sequence: CDR1 SGHRS, CDR2 YFSETQ. CDR3 length: 16 amino acids. The CDR3 region is CASSPDGGRLDNEQFF. The CDR3 bases are TGCGCCAGCAGCCCGGACGGGGGGCGCTTGGACAATGAGCAGTTCTTC.

This chain connects TRBV6-5 to TRBJ1-2, with a tentative D call TRBD1 (5 bases). CDR1 MNHEY and CDR2 SVGAGI come from the germline V gene. The CDR3 runs 14 residues. V was clipped by 7 bases and J by 0 bases, with 12 bases between them. The CDR3 bases are TGTGCCAGCACTGGGGGGGACGCTAACTATGGCTACACCTTC. Encoded protein: CASTGGDANYGYTF.

This chain uses TRBV5-4 with TRBJ1-1; TRBD1 is a possible D gene (6 bases). Trimming took off 4 bases at V and 10 bases at J, with 26 bases between the two ends. This CDR3 is 16 amino acids long. Germline assignment: CDR1 SGHNT and CDR2 YYREEE (reference sequence). CDR3 sequence (DNA): TGTGCCAGCAGCCCAGGACAGAGGATAACCTTGGGAGGAGCTTTCTTT. This encodes CASSPGQRITLGGAFF.

The J gene is TRBJ1-2, the V gene TRBV6-5, with D maybe TRBD1 (6 bases). With 6 bases removed from V and 4 bases from J, the gap between germline ends came to 15 bases. The CDR3 consists of 14 residues. In germline, CDR1 is MNHEY, CDR2 SVGAGI. Here the CDR3 DNA reads TGTGCCAGCAGGAGGGGGGGGTTGAGCTATGGCTACACCTTC. Protein: CASRRGGLSYGYTF.

V usage is TRBV6-5 and J usage is TRBJ2-5; 10 bases fit TRBD1. Germline loops: CDR1 MNHEY, CDR2 SVGAGI. The junction had 5 bases not matched to a gene; V was cut back by 0 bases and J by 7 bases. CDR3 length: 15 residues. The CDR3 spells CASSYSGQGERTQYF. The CDR3 DNA is TGTGCCAGCAGTTACTCTGGACAGGGGGAAAGGACCCAGTACTTC.